Sequencing of this T cell receptor beta chain was carried out in a study of T cells in Graves' hyperthyroidism and ophthalmopathy. Whole-study findings and limits: Blood also contained most expanded thyroid clonotypes above 0.001.

Using RNA transcripts as the source, TCR beta CDR3 regions were amplified. The study used the HTBI primer set for a first-round RT-PCR of the TCR CDR3. A single record per CDR3 protein comes from TCRdb applying MiXCR to the multiplex PCR reads. The sample records roughly 530,000 distinct CDR3 sequences, approximately 17% being singletons. V lost 4 bases to trimming and J lost 6 bases, with 10 bases between them. The CDR3 runs to 12 residues. Germline CDR1 is SEHNR and CDR2 is FQNEAQ (reference sequence). The PBMCs studied were ones that came from 10 ml fresh peripheral blood. The count of this clonotype is one. Its matching antigen is unknown. A much larger clone sits a single nucleotide away, making a read error possible.

This chain joins TRBV7-9 and TRBJ2-7, with D perhaps TRBD1 (5 bases). Sequences were obtained from blood. The sequence derives from a woman between 18 and 29 years old with Graves' ophthalmopathy. The CDR3 sequence: CASSSDRSEQYF. The CDR3 nucleotides are TGTGCCAGCAGCTCAGACAGAAGCGAGCAGTACTTC. Complete variable domain (other parts from reference TRBV7-9 and TRBJ2-7): DTGVSQNPRHKITKRGQNVTFRCDPISEHNRLYWYRQTLGQGPEFLTYFQNEAQLEKSRLLSDRFSAERPKGSFSTLEIQRTEQGDSAMYLCASSSDRSEQYFGPGTRLTVT.